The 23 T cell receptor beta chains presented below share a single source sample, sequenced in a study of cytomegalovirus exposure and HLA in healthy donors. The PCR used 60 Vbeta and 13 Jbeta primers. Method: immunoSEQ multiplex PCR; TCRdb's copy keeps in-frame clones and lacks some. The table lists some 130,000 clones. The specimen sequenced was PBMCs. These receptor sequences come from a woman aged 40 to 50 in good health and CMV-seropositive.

The CDR3 is CASSSQGPTEAFF. CDR3 bases: TGTGCCAGCAGCTCACAGGGCCCCACTGAAGCTTTCTTT. The chain carries TRBV5-5 and TRBJ1-1, with D possibly matching TRBD1 (6 bases). V was pared by 3 bases and J by 4 bases, with 10 bases between. This CDR3 comprises 13 residues. The V gene's germline CDR1 is SGHKS and CDR2 YYEKEE (reference sequence). The variable domain in full, with the rest retrieved from reference TRBV5-5 and TRBJ1-1, is DAGVTQSPTHLIKTRGQQVTLRCSPISGHKSVSWYQQVLGQGPQFIFQYYEKEERGRGNFPDRFSARQFPNYSSELNVNALLLGDSALYLCASSSQGPTEAFFGQGTRLTVV.

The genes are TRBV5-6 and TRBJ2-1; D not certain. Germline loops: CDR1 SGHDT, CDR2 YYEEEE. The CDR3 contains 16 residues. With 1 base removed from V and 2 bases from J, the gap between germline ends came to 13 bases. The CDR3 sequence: CASSLMAGSTYNEQFF. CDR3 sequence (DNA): TGTGCCAGCAGCTTGATGGCAGGATCCACCTACAATGAGCAGTTCTTC.

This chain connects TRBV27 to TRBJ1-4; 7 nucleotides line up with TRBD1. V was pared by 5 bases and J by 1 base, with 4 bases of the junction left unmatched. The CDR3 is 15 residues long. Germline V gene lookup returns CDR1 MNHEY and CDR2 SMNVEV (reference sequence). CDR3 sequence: CASSPYRGTNEKLFF. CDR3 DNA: TGTGCCAGCAGTCCCTACAGGGGAACTAATGAAAAACTGTTTTTT.

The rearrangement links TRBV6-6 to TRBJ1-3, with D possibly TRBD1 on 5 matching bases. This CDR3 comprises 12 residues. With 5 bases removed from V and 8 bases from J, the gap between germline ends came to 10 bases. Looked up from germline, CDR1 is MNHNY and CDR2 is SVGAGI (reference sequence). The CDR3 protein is CASSPTGDTIYF. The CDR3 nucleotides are TGTGCCAGCAGTCCCACGGGGGACACCATATATTTT.

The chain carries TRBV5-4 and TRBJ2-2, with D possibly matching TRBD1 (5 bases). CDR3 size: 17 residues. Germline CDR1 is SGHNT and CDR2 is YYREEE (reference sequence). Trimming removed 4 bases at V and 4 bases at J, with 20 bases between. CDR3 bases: TGTGCCAGCAGCCAACCATCCCAAGGGGTAGGCACCGGGGAGCTGTTTTTT. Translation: CASSQPSQGVGTGELFF.

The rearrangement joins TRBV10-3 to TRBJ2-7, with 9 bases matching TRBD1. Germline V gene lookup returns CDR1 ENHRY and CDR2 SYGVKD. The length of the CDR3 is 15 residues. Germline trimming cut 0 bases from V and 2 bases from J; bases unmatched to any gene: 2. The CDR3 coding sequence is TGTGCCATCAGTGAGTCAAGGACAGGGGCCTACGAGCAGTACTTC. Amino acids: CAISESRTGAYEQYF.

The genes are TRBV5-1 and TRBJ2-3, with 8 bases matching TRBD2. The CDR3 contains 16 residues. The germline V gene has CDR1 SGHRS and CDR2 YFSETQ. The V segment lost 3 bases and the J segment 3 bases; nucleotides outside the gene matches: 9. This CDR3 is CASSSGGRSPTDTQYF. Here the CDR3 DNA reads TGCGCCAGCAGCTCTGGCGGGAGGTCCCCTACAGATACGCAGTATTTT. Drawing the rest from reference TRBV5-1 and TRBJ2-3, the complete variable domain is KAGVTQTPRYLIKTRGQQVTLSCSPISGHRSVSWYQQTPGQGLQFLFEYFSETQRNKGNFPGRFSGRQFSNSRSEMNVSTLELGDSALYLCASSSGGRSPTDTQYFGPGTRLTVL.

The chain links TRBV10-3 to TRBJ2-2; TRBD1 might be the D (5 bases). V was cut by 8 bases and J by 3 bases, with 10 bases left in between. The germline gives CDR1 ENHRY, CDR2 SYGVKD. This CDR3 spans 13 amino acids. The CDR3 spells CAIESRDTGELFF. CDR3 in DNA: TGTGCCATCGAATCCAGGGACACCGGGGAGCTGTTTTTT.

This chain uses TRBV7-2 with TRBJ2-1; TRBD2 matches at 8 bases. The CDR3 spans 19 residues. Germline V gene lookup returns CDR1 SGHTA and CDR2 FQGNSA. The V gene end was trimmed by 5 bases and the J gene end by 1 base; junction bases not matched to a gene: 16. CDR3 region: CASSPNDKKRGKSYNEQFF. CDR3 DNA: TGTGCCAGCAGCCCCAACGATAAGAAGCGGGGGAAATCCTACAATGAGCAGTTCTTC. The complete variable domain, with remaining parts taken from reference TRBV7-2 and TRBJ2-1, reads GAGVSQSPSNKVTEKGKDVELRCDPISGHTALYWYRQSLGQGLEFLIYFQGNSAPDKSGLPSDRFSAERTGGSVSTLTIQRTQQEDSAVYLCASSPNDKKRGKSYNEQFFGPGTRLTVL.

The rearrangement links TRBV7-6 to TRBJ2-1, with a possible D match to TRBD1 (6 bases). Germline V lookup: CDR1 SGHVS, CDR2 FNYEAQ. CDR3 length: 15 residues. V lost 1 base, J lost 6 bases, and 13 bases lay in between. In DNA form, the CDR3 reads TGTGCCAGCAGCTTAGTAGGGGGTGACAGCAATGAGCAGTTCTTC. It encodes CASSLVGGDSNEQFF.

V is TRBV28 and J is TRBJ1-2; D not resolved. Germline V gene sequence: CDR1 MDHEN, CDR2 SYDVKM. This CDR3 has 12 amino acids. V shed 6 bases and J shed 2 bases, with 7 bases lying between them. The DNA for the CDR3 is TGTGCCAGCAGCCCCCTCAACTATGGCTACACCTTC. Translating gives CASSPLNYGYTF.

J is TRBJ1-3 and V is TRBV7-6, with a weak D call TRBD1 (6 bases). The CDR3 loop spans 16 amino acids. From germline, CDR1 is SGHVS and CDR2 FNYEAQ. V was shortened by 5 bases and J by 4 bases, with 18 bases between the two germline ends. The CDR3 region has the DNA TGTGCCAGCAGCCCCGGAGGGGGGGCCCCCGGAAACACCATATATTTT. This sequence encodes CASSPGGGAPGNTIYF.

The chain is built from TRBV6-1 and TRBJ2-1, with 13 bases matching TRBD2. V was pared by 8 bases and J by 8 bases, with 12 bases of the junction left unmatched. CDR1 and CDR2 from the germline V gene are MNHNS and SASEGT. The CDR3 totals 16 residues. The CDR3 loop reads CASGGTSGTPRDEQFF. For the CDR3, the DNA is TGTGCCAGCGGTGGGACTAGCGGGACGCCCCGGGATGAGCAGTTCTTC.

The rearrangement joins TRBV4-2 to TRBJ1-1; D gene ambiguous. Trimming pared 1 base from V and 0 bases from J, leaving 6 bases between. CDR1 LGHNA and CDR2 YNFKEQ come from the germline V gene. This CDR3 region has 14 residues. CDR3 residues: CASSQGTLNTEAFF. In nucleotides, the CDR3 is TGTGCCAGCAGCCAAGGGACTCTGAACACTGAAGCTTTCTTT.

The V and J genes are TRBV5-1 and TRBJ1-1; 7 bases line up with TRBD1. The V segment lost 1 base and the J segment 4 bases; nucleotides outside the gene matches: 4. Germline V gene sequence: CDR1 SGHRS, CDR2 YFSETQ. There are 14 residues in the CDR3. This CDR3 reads CASSLTGVGTEAFF. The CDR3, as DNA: TGCGCCAGCAGCTTGACAGGGGTTGGCACTGAAGCTTTCTTT.

This CDR3 reads CAISVSGHGYTF. The CDR3, as DNA: TGTGCCATCAGTGTCTCAGGGCATGGCTACACCTTC. The chain joins TRBV10-3 to TRBJ1-2; a weak D match, TRBD1 (5 bases). Germline V gene data show CDR1 as ENHRY and CDR2 as SYGVKD. Between the trimmed V and J ends, which lost 4 bases and 6 bases, there was a span of 9 bases. The CDR3 is made up of 12 amino acids.

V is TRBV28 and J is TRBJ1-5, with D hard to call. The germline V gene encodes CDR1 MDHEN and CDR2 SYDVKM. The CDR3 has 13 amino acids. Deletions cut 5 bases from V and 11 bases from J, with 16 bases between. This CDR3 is CASSLPTVPSQHF. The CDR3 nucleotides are TGTGCCAGCAGTCTCCCCACAGTTCCGTCCCAGCATTTT. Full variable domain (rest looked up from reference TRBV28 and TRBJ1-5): DVKVTQSSRYLVKRTGEKVFLECVQDMDHENMFWYRQDPGLGLRLIYFSYDVKMKEKGDIPEGYSVSREKKERFSLILESASTNQTSMYLCASSLPTVPSQHFGDGTRLSIL.

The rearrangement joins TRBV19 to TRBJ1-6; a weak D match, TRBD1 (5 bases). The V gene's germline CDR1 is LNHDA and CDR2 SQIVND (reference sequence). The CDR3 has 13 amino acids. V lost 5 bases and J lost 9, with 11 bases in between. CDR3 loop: CASSWRGTSPLHF. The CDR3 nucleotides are TGTGCCAGTAGTTGGAGGGGCACTTCACCCCTCCACTTT.

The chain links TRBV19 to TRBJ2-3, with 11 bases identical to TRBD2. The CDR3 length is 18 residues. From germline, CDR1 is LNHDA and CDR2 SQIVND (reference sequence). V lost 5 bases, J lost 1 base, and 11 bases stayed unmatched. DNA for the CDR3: TGTGCCAGTAGTGTCCGACTAGCGGGACTCTCCCGCACAGATACGCAGTATTTT. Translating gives CASSVRLAGLSRTDTQYF.

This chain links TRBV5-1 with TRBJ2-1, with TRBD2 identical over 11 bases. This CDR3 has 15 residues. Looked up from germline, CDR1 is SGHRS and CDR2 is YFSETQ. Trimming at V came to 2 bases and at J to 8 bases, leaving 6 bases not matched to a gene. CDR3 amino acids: CASSFTSGSLDEQFF. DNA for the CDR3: TGCGCCAGCAGCTTTACTAGCGGGAGTCTGGATGAGCAGTTCTTC. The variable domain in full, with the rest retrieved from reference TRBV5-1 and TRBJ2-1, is KAGVTQTPRYLIKTRGQQVTLSCSPISGHRSVSWYQQTPGQGLQFLFEYFSETQRNKGNFPGRFSGRQFSNSRSEMNVSTLELGDSALYLCASSFTSGSLDEQFFGPGTRLTVL.

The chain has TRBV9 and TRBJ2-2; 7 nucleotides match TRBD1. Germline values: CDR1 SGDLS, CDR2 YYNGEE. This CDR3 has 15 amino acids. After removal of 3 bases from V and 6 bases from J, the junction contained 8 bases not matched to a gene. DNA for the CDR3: TGTGCCAGCAGCGCCGAGGGGGCGCGTTCCGGGGAGCTGTTTTTT. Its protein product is CASSAEGARSGELFF. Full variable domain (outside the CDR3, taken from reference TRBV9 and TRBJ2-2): DSGVTQTPKHLITATGQRVTLRCSPRSGDLSVYWYQQSLDQGLQFLIQYYNGEERAKGNILERFSAQQFPDLHSELNLSSLELGDSALYFCASSAEGARSGELFFGEGSRLTVL.

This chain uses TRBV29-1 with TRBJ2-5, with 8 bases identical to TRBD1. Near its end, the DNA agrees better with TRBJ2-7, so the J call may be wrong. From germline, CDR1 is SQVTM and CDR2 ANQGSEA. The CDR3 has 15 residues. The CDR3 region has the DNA TGCAGCGTTGAAGGATACAGGGGGAGAATATACGAGCAGTACTTC. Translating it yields CSVEGYRGRIYEQYF.

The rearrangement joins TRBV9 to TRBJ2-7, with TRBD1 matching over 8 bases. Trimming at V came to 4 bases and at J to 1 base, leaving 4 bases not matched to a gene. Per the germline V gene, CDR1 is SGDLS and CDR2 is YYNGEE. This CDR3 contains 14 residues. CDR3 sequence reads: CASSSRDRSYEQYF. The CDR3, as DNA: TGTGCCAGCAGCTCCCGGGACAGGTCCTACGAGCAGTACTTC.